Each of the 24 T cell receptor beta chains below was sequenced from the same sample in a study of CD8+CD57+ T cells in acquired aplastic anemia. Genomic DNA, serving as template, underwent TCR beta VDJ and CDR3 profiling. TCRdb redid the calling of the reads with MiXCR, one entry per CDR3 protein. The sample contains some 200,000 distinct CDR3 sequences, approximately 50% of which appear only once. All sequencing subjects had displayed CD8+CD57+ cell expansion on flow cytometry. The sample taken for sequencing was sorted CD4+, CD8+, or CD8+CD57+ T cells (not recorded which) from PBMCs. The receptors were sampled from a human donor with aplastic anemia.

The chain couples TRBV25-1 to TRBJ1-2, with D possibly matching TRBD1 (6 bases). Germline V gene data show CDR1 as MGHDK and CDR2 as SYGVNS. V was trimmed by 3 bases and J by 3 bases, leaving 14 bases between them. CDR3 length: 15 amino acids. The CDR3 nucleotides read TGTGCCAGCAGTGAGCCTGGGGGGCGAGACTATGGCTACACCTTC. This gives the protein CASSEPGGRDYGYTF.

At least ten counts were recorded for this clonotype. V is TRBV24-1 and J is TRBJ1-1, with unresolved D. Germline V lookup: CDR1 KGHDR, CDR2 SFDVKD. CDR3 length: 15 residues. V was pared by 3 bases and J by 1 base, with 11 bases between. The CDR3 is CATSDAQAGNTEAFF. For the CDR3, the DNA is TGTGCCACCAGTGATGCCCAGGCAGGGAACACTGAAGCTTTCTTT.

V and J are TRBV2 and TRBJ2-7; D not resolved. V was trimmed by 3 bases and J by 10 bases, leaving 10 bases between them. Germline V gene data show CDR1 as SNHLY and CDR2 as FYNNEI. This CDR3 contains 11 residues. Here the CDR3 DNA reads TGTGCCAGCAGTGATGGAAGAGGACAGTACTTC. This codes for CASSDGRGQYF.

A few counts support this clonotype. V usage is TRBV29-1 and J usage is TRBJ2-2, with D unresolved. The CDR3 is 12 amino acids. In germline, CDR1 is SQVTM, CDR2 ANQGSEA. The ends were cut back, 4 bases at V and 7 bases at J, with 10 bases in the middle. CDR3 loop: CSVAWPNGELFF. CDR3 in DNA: TGCAGCGTTGCGTGGCCAAACGGGGAGCTGTTTTTT.

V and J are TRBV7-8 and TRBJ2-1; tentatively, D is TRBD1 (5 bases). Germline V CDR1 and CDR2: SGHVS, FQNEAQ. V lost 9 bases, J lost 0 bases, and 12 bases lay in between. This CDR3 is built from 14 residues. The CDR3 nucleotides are TGTGCCAGTAGTATCAGGGTCTCCTACAATGAGCAGTTCTTC. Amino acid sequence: CASSIRVSYNEQFF.

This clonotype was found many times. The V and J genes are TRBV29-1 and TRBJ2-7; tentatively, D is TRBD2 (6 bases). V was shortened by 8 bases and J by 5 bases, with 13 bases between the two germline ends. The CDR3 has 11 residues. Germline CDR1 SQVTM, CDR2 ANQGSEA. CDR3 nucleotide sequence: TGCAGCATTAGGGACTTAGACGAGCAGTACTTC. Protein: CSIRDLDEQYF.

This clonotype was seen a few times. The CDR3 sequence: CSVEGPNRDGYTF. The CDR3, as DNA: TGCAGCGTTGAGGGGCCAAACAGGGATGGCTACACCTTC. V and J are TRBV29-1 and TRBJ1-2, with D perhaps TRBD1 (6 bases). Per the germline V gene, CDR1 is SQVTM and CDR2 is ANQGSEA. With 3 bases removed from V and 6 bases from J, the gap between germline ends came to 14 bases. The CDR3 covers 13 residues.

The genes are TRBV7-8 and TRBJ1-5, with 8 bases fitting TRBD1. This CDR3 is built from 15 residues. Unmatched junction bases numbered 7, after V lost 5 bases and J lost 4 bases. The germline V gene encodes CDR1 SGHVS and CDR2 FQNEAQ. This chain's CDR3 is CASSPRTGPNQPQHF. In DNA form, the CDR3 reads TGTGCCAGCAGCCCCCGGACAGGGCCAAATCAGCCCCAGCATTTT.

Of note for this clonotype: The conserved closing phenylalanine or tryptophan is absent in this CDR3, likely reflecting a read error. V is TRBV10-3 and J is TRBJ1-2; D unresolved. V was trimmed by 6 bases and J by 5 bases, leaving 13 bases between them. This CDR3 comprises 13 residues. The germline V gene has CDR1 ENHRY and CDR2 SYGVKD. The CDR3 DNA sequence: TGTGCCATCAGCGAAGGAGATGATTATGGCTACACCCTC. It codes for CAISEGDDYGYTL.

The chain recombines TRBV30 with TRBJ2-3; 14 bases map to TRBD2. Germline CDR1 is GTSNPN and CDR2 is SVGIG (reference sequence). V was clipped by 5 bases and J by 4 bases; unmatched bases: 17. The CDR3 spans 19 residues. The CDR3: CAWRWRLAGGRRVSDTQYF. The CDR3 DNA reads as TGTGCCTGGCGGTGGAGACTAGCGGGAGGGCGCCGCGTCTCAGATACGCAGTATTTT.

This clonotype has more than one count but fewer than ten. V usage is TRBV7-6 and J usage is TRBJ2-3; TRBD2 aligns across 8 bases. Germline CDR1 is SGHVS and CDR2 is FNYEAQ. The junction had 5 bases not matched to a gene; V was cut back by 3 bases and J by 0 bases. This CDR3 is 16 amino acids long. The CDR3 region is CASSLGAGGSTDTQYF. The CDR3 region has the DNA TGTGCCAGCAGCTTGGGCGCGGGGGGTAGCACAGATACGCAGTATTTT.

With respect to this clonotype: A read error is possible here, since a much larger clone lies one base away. The CDR3 protein is CAWSPWTVSGAFF. CDR3 bases: TGTGCCTGGAGTCCATGGACTGTCTCTGGAGCTTTCTTT. This chain joins TRBV30 and TRBJ1-1; D not resolved. CDR1 is GTSNPN and CDR2 is SVGIG in the germline V gene (reference sequence). Trimming stripped 2 bases from V and 10 bases from J, with 17 bases between. The CDR3 has 13 amino acids.

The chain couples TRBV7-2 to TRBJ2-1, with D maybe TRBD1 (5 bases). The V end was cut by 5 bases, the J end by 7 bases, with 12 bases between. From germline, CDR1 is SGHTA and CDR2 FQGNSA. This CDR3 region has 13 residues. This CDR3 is CASSTTVRNEQFF. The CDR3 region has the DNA TGTGCCAGCAGCACGACAGTCCGGAATGAGCAGTTCTTC.

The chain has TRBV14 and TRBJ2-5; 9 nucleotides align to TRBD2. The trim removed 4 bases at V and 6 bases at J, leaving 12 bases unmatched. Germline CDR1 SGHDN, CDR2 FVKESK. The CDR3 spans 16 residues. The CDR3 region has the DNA TGTGCCAGCAGCCCGGGGGGCGGGAGGGCTGGGCAGACCCAGTACTTC. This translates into CASSPGGGRAGQTQYF.

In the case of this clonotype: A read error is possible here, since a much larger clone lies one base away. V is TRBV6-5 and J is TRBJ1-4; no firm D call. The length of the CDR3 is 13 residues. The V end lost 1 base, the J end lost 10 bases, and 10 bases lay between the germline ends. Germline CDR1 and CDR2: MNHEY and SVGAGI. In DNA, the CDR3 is TGTGCCAGCAGTTACTTGGATGACACAAAACTGTTTTTT. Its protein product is CASSYLDDTKLFF.

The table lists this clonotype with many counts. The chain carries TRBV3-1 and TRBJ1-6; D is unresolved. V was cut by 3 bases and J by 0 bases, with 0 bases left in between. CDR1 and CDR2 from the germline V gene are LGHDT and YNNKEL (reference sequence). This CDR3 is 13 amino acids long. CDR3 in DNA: TGTGCCAGCAGCCACTCCTATAATTCACCCCTCCACTTT. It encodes CASSHSYNSPLHF.

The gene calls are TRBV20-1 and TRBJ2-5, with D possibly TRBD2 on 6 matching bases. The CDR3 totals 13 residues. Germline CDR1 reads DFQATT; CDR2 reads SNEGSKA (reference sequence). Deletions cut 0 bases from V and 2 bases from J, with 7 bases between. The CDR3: CSARDGGQETQYF. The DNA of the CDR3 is TGCAGTGCTAGAGATGGGGGGCAAGAGACCCAGTACTTC.

The CDR3 protein is CASSQDRGSGTGGDEQYF. The CDR3, as DNA: TGTGCCAGCAGCCAAGATCGGGGATCGGGGACAGGGGGCGACGAGCAGTACTTC. The chain links TRBV14 to TRBJ2-7, with 12 bases matching TRBD1. CDR3 size: 18 residues. V was pared by 0 bases and J by 5 bases, with 11 bases of the junction left unmatched. Germline V lookup: CDR1 SGHDN, CDR2 FVKESK.

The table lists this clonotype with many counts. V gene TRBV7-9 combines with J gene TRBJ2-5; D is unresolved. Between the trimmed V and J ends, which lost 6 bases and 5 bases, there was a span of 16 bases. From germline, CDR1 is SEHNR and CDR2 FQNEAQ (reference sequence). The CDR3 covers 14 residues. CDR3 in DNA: TGTGCCAGCAGGTCCGCAGCCTCCCTTGAGACCCAGTACTTC. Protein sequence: CASRSAASLETQYF.

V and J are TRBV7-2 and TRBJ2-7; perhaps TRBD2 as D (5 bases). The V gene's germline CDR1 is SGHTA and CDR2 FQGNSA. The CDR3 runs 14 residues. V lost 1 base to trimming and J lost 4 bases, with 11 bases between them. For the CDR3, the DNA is TGTGCCAGCAGCTTAGTCGAGGGTTCTTACGAGCAGTACTTC. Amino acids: CASSLVEGSYEQYF.

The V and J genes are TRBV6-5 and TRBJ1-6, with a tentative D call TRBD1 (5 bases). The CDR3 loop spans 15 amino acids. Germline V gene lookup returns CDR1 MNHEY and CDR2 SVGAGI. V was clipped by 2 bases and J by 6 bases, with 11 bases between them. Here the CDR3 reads CASSYGAGGNSPLHF. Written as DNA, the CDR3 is TGTGCCAGCAGTTACGGGGCAGGAGGTAATTCACCCCTCCACTTT.

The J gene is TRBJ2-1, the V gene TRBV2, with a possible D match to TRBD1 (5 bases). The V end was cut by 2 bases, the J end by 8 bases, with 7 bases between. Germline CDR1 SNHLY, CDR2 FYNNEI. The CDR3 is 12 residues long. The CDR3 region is CASSERGYEQFF. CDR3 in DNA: TGTGCCAGCAGTGAAAGGGGCTATGAGCAGTTCTTC. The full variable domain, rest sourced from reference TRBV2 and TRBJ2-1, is EPEVTQTPSHQVTQMGQEVILRCVPISNHLYFYWYRQILGQKVEFLVSFYNNEISEKSEIFDDQFSVERPDGSNFTLKIRSTKLEDSAMYFCASSERGYEQFFGPGTRLTVL.

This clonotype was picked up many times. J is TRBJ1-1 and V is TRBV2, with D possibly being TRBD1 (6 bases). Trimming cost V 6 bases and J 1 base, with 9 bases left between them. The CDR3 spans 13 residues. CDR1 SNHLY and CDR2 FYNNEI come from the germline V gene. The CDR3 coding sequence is TGTGCCAGCAGGACGGACAGGAACACTGAAGCTTTCTTT. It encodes CASRTDRNTEAFF.

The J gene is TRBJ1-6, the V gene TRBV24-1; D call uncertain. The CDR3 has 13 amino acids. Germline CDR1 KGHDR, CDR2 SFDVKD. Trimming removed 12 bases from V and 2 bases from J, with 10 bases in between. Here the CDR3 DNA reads TGTGCCTCGGGCTCTCCCTATAATTCACCCCTCCACTTT. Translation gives CASGSPYNSPLHF.